The rows below give T cell receptor beta chains drawn from one sample of a study of response to subunit inactivated influenza vaccine. MiXCR was run by TCRdb on the RT-PCR reads, yielding one entry per CDR3 protein. This table has 650,000 to 800,000 distinct CDR3 sequences, approximately 14% appearing once. The specimen was PBMCs from blood, collected 14 to 15 days before vaccination. All receptors derive from a man aged 45 to 65 who received an inactivated influenza vaccine. Each CDR3 is given with its conserved first and last residue. The D gene is left open where the match is weak. Clone size is given for some rows only: seen once, a few or many times, or a class if the clone is expanded.

D,size,V,J,DNA,CDR3
.,few,TRBV27,TRBJ2-5,TGTGCCAGCAGCAAAGCAGATCGGGAGACCCAGTACTTC,CASSKADRETQYF
TRBD1,few,TRBV6-1,TRBJ2-5,TGTGCCAGCAGTCAGACAGGGGCCCTCCAAGAGACCCAGTACTTC,CASSQTGALQETQYF
.,once,TRBV12-3/TRBV12-4,TRBJ2-1,TGTGGGGCCAGTTATCTCCCAGGACCGGGGGCCAACAATGAGCAGTTCTTC,CGASYLPGPGANNEQFF
.,.,TRBV7-9,TRBJ2-7,TGTGCCAGCAGCTTACCAGACCGCCAGCCCTACGAGCAGTACTTC,CASSLPDRQPYEQYF
.,.,TRBV7-2,TRBJ2-5,TGTGCCAGCAGCTTAGGAGTCCAGGGGAGGGAGACCCAGTACTTC,CASSLGVQGRETQYF
.,.,TRBV20-1,TRBJ2-5,TGCAGTGCCCAGGAGGGGGCAGAAGAGACCCAGTACTTC,CSAQEGAEETQYF
.,few,TRBV5-1,TRBJ1-4,TGCGCCAGCAGCGCGACAGGCTATAATGAAAAACTGTTTTTT,CASSATGYNEKLFF
.,few,TRBV12-3/TRBV12-4,TRBJ2-7,TGTGCCAGCAGTTCCCTAACTTGGGAGCAGTACTTC,CASSSLTWEQYF
TRBD1,few,TRBV5-1,TRBJ2-7,TGCGCCAGCAGCGCCTCCGGGACAGGGTCCCACGAGCAGTACTTC,CASSASGTGSHEQYF
TRBD2,few,TRBV24-1,TRBJ2-1,TGTGCCACCAGTAAAACCGGGACTAGCGATTTTAGTGAGCAGTTCTTC,CATSKTGTSDFSEQFF
.,.,TRBV3-1,TRBJ1-1,TGTGCCAGCAGCCAAGGGGGACACCGGAACACTGAAGCTTTCTTT,CASSQGGHRNTEAFF
TRBD1,.,TRBV10-3,TRBJ2-4,TGTGCCATCAGTCCGGGAGGACAGGGGGGGGACATTCAGTACTTC,CAISPGGQGGDIQYF
.,many,TRBV20-1,TRBJ2-1,TGCAGTGCTAGAGATCCTGGGATTCATTGGGATGAGCAGTTCTTC,CSARDPGIHWDEQFF
.,.,TRBV5-1,TRBJ2-3,TGCGCCAGTCTGAGGGGGGCCTACACAGATACGCAGTATTTT,CASLRGAYTDTQYF
.,.,TRBV12-3/TRBV12-4,TRBJ2-1,TGTGCCAGCAGTTTTGGTCGACTCGGCTCCTACAATGAGCAGTTCTTC,CASSFGRLGSYNEQFF
TRBD1,.,TRBV4-3,TRBJ2-4,TGCGCCAGCAGCCAAGCCCGGACAGGGGGGGACATTCAGTACTTC,CASSQARTGGDIQYF
.,few,TRBV7-8,TRBJ1-5,TGTGCCAGCAGCTCGGGGAGGGAGTTAGGGCAGCCCCAGCATTTT,CASSSGRELGQPQHF